This T cell receptor beta chain was obtained from a study of shared clonotypes between healthy human individuals. Trimming shortened V by 2 bases and J by 4 bases, and 3 bases separated the two germline ends. CDR3 length equals 12 residues. The V gene's germline CDR1 is SEHNR and CDR2 FQNEAQ (reference sequence). The protocol was immunoSEQ multiplex PCR, while the TCRdb copy is restricted to in-frame clones and leaves out a portion. The sample lists over 950,000 clones; 60% to 80% were seen once. The chain is built from TRBV7-9 and TRBJ1-3, with unresolved D. The source material was memory CD4+ T cells from PBMCs. Regarding subset: CD45RA-negative fraction. The sequence was obtained from a man aged 18-30 years in good health. Some clones in this sample may be carry-over from other donors' samples. CDR3 in amino acids: CASSLQGNTIYF. CDR3 DNA: TGTGCCAGCAGCTTACAAGGAAACACCATATATTTT.